The clone carrying this T cell receptor beta chain was recorded once. Its specificity is unknown. These data originate in a study of cytomegalovirus exposure and HLA in healthy donors. The study's findings and limits: HLA alleles showed associations with about 15,000 TCR beta sequences in a later analysis, at a 0.05 false discovery rate. Later analysis demonstrated an association between a missense DCLRE1C variant and TCR beta V- and J-gene trimming. A prior analysis recorded that most TCR beta V segments were productive about 87% or about 30% of the time. It was in a later analysis that TCR association rates were seen to vary by HLA locus, highest for DRB1 and lowest for HLA-C.

Both 60 Vbeta primers and 13 Jbeta primers went into the PCR. Here immunoSEQ multiplex PCR was the method, and the copy in TCRdb shows in-frame clones only, minus some. The sample carries about 89,000 clones, approximately 81% recorded once. The clonotype was recovered from a middle-aged man in good health and CMV-seropositive. The sample was PBMCs.

The CDR3 sequence is CASRLAGVGSYEQYF. For the CDR3, the DNA is TGTGCCAGCAGATTAGCGGGAGTCGGCTCCTACGAGCAGTACTTC. V gene TRBV2 combines with J gene TRBJ2-7; 9 nucleotides match TRBD2. Trimming removed 6 bases from V and 0 bases from J; junction bases left unmatched: 6. The CDR3 contains 15 residues. The germline V gene encodes CDR1 SNHLY and CDR2 FYNNEI. Combining the CDR3 with reference TRBV2 and TRBJ2-7 gives the whole variable domain EPEVTQTPSHQVTQMGQEVILRCVPISNHLYFYWYRQILGQKVEFLVSFYNNEISEKSEIFDDQFSVERPDGSNFTLKIRSTKLEDSAMYFCASRLAGVGSYEQYFGPGTRLTVT.